These 19 T cell receptor beta chains originate from one sample sequenced in a study of T cell responses to AZD1222 COVID-19 vaccine. The assay was immunoSEQ multiplex PCR, and TCRdb's table has in-frame clones only and misses some. Of more than 85,000 clones listed, about nine tenths are singletons. Sequenced material: peripheral blood, taken 28 days after the second AZD1222 dose. The receptors were sampled from an adult who received the AZD1222 COVID-19 vaccine.

The rearrangement links TRBV4-1 to TRBJ2-1; D is perhaps TRBD2 (6 bases). The CDR3 sequence is 15 residues long. The germline V and J ends were trimmed by 5 bases and 2 bases, with 13 bases remaining between them. The germline gives CDR1 MGHRA, CDR2 YSYEKL. This chain's CDR3 is CASSYLARTYNEQFF. For the CDR3, the DNA is TGCGCCAGCAGCTATCTAGCGAGGACCTACAATGAGCAGTTCTTC.

The J gene is TRBJ2-7, the V gene TRBV9; 11 bases line up with TRBD1. Germline assignment: CDR1 SGDLS and CDR2 YYNGEE. This CDR3 comprises 15 residues. J was trimmed by 3 bases and V by 3 bases; bases with no gene match: 5. The CDR3 region is CASSGGTGGGYEQYF. The CDR3 coding sequence is TGTGCCAGCAGCGGCGGGACAGGGGGGGGCTACGAGCAGTACTTC.

The chain is built from TRBV29-1 and TRBJ2-5; no clear D gene. V was shortened by 4 bases and J by 5 bases, with 20 bases between the two germline ends. The CDR3 is 15 amino acids. Germline V lookup: CDR1 SQVTM, CDR2 ANQGSEA. The chain's CDR3 is CSVVGVLGTRETQYF. CDR3 coding DNA: TGCAGCGTTGTCGGAGTTTTGGGCACCCGGGAGACCCAGTACTTC.

This chain joins TRBV24-1 and TRBJ1-2; weak D call: TRBD1 (6 bases). From germline, CDR1 is KGHDR and CDR2 SFDVKD. The ends were cut back, 3 bases at V and 6 bases at J, with 16 bases in the middle. The CDR3 extends over 15 amino acids. The CDR3: CATSDPSRPGDGYTF. The CDR3 nucleotides are TGTGCCACCAGTGATCCCTCTCGGCCAGGGGATGGCTACACCTTC.

V is TRBV7-3 and J is TRBJ1-1; D is unclear. In germline, CDR1 is SGHTA, CDR2 FQGTGA. This CDR3 has 13 amino acids. Trimming cost V 3 bases and J 1 base, with 6 bases left between them. CDR3 loop: CASSFRQNTEAFF. DNA of the CDR3: TGTGCCAGCAGCTTCAGACAGAACACTGAAGCTTTCTTT.

This sequence joins TRBV6-6 and TRBJ2-5, with TRBD2 as a possible D gene (5 bases). Trimming left V 10 bases short and J 5 bases short, with 14 bases between. This CDR3 spans 12 amino acids. The germline gives CDR1 MNHNY, CDR2 SVGAGI (reference sequence). The CDR3 reads CAILTSWETQYF. CDR3 bases: TGTGCCATCCTCACTAGTTGGGAGACCCAGTACTTC.

This chain uses TRBV4-1 with TRBJ1-2, with TRBD1 matching 10 bases. CDR1 and CDR2 from the germline V gene are MGHRA and YSYEKL. The CDR3 contains 15 residues. The V gene end was trimmed by 4 bases and the J gene end by 0 bases; junction bases not matched to a gene: 2. The CDR3 bases are TGCGCCAGCAGCCCAGGACAGGGGGCTAACTATGGCTACACCTTC. Amino acids: CASSPGQGANYGYTF.

The chain has TRBV24-1 and TRBJ2-3; possibly TRBD1 for D (6 bases). V lost 9 bases, J lost 1 base, and 10 bases lay in between. Germline V gene data show CDR1 as KGHDR and CDR2 as SFDVKD. The CDR3 is made up of 13 amino acids. CDR3 sequence (DNA): TGTGCCACCTCCAGGACAGGCACAGATACGCAGTATTTT. Amino acid sequence: CATSRTGTDTQYF.

This clone occurred once. The V call is TRBV28, the J call TRBJ1-1; D remains ambiguous. The CDR3 loop spans 13 amino acids. Germline-derived CDR1 and CDR2 are MDHEN and SYDVKM. Trimming cost V 4 bases and J 7 bases, with 13 bases left between them. CDR3 sequence reads: CASSSYLRNEAFF. For the CDR3, the DNA is TGTGCCAGCAGTTCCTACCTACGTAATGAAGCTTTCTTT.

This rearrangement joins TRBV28 to TRBJ1-5; 10 nucleotides agree with TRBD1. Germline values: CDR1 MDHEN, CDR2 SYDVKM. This CDR3 comprises 15 residues. V was clipped by 6 bases and J by 9 bases; unmatched bases: 11. The CDR3 bases are TGTGCCAGCAGCCAGACAGGGGGCCCGCGATGGCCCCAGCATTTT. Translated: CASSQTGGPRWPQHF.

The chain uses TRBV29-1 and TRBJ2-3, with TRBD1 as a possible D gene (7 bases). Germline V gene sequence: CDR1 SQVTM, CDR2 ANQGSEA. The CDR3 is 13 residues long. V was cut by 7 bases and J by 3 bases, with 14 bases left in between. In DNA form, the CDR3 reads TGCAGCGCCCGCCAGGGGGGTACAGATACGCAGTATTTT. This codes for CSARQGGTDTQYF.

The rearrangement links TRBV27 to TRBJ1-5; D is perhaps TRBD1 (6 bases). This CDR3 has 13 residues. The germline V and J ends were trimmed by 5 bases and 6 bases, with 11 bases remaining between them. The germline V gene encodes CDR1 MNHEY and CDR2 SMNVEV (reference sequence). The CDR3 spells CASSLTGFQPQHF. CDR3 DNA: TGTGCCAGCAGTCTTACAGGGTTTCAGCCCCAGCATTTT.

The CDR3, as DNA: TGTGCCAGCAGCCCAGGAGGAAACACTGAAGCTTTCTTT. Encoded protein: CASSPGGNTEAFF. The J gene is TRBJ1-1, the V gene TRBV7-3; D not resolved. The CDR3 length is 13 residues. In germline, CDR1 is SGHTA, CDR2 FQGTGA. V was trimmed by 5 bases and J by 2 bases, leaving 9 bases between them.

CDR3 sequence: CASSQTSGYEQYF. CDR3 nucleotide sequence: TGCGCCAGCAGCCAAACTAGCGGCTACGAGCAGTACTTC. The rearrangement uses TRBV4-1 and TRBJ2-7, with 8 bases lining up with TRBD2. The ends lost 2 bases at V and 3 bases at J; junction bases unmatched: 0. CDR3 size: 13 residues. Germline lookup yields CDR1 MGHRA and CDR2 YSYEKL.

V and J are TRBV27 and TRBJ1-5, with no clear D. The germline V and J ends were trimmed by 5 bases and 7 bases, with 15 bases remaining between them. In germline, CDR1 is MNHEY, CDR2 SMNVEV (reference sequence). This CDR3 comprises 14 residues. The CDR3 spells CASSAVSEWQPQHF. CDR3 nucleotide sequence: TGTGCCAGCAGTGCCGTCTCTGAGTGGCAGCCCCAGCATTTT.

The chain has TRBV7-8 and TRBJ2-1; a weak D match, TRBD1 (6 bases). Germline CDR1 SGHVS, CDR2 FQNEAQ. The V end lost 6 bases, the J end lost 8 bases, and 23 bases lay between the germline ends. CDR3 size: 16 residues. Here the CDR3 reads CASSLRGTLVLHEQFF. The CDR3 DNA follows: TGTGCCAGCAGTCTAAGGGGGACATTGGTCCTCCATGAGCAGTTCTTC.

The chain employs TRBV5-6 and TRBJ2-1; D call uncertain. Trimming left V 2 bases short and J 6 bases short, with 9 bases between. Germline-derived CDR1 and CDR2 are SGHDT and YYEEEE. The CDR3 is 13 residues long. The chain's CDR3 is CASSLPVLNEQFF. The CDR3 DNA is TGTGCCAGCAGCTTACCCGTCCTCAATGAGCAGTTCTTC.

The V gene is TRBV10-3, the J gene TRBJ1-1, with D perhaps TRBD1 (5 bases). The CDR3 loop spans 16 amino acids. The V and J ends lost 3 bases and 2 bases respectively, with 16 bases between them. The germline V gene encodes CDR1 ENHRY and CDR2 SYGVKD. Here the CDR3 reads CAISEQPGQGNTEAFF. Here the CDR3 DNA reads TGTGCCATCAGTGAACAACCGGGGCAGGGAAACACTGAAGCTTTCTTT.

The chain recombines TRBV2 with TRBJ1-5, with D maybe TRBD1 (5 bases). The CDR3 runs 15 residues. The ends were cut back, 2 bases at V and 2 bases at J, with 10 bases in the middle. Per the germline V gene, CDR1 is SNHLY and CDR2 is FYNNEI. The CDR3 coding sequence is TGTGCCAGCAGTGAACGTCGGGGGGGCAATCAGCCCCAGCATTTT. It codes for CASSERRGGNQPQHF.